This T cell receptor beta chain was identified during a study of T cell responses to AZD1222 COVID-19 vaccine. This table comes from immunoSEQ multiplex PCR, and its TCRdb copy is limited to in-frame clones, with some not included. The sample consists of about 94,000 clones, around 84% of them appearing once. The CDR3 sequence is 14 residues long. The germline V gene encodes CDR1 SGHRS and CDR2 YFSETQ. V was pared by 3 bases and J by 0 bases, with 9 bases between. The source was peripheral blood, collected 28 days after the second AZD1222 dose. This clonotype was sampled from an adult who received the AZD1222 COVID-19 vaccine. This rearrangement joins TRBV5-1 to TRBJ1-1; D unresolved. The CDR3 nucleotides are TGCGCCAGCAGCTCTCTAACGGTGAACACTGAAGCTTTCTTT. It translates to CASSSLTVNTEAFF.